Shown below are 10 T cell receptor beta chains from a single sample sequenced in a study. TCRdb itself ran the RT-PCR reads through MiXCR, one entry per CDR3 protein. The sample has about 700,000 distinct CDR3 sequences, approximately 15% seen once. Specimen: memory CD4+ T cells from blood. These receptors all come from a female donor in good health, serving as a healthy control.

The V and J genes are TRBV30 and TRBJ1-2; D is undetermined. This CDR3 comprises 16 residues. V lost 1 base, J lost 4 bases, and 19 bases lay in between. The germline V gene encodes CDR1 GTSNPN and CDR2 SVGIG (reference sequence). Here the CDR3 reads CAWSGGSGLGFYGYTF. The CDR3 DNA is TGTGCCTGGAGTGGAGGGTCAGGTTTGGGCTTCTATGGCTACACCTTC.

The rearrangement uses TRBV2 and TRBJ1-2; D not certain. Germline V gene sequence: CDR1 SNHLY, CDR2 FYNNEI. V shed 6 bases and J shed 5 bases, with 10 bases lying between them. The CDR3 contains 12 residues. The CDR3 loop is CASSGPRYGYTF. For the CDR3, the DNA is TGTGCCAGCAGCGGCCCCCGGTATGGCTACACCTTC.

The sample holds a few counts of this clonotype. This chain uses TRBV5-4 with TRBJ2-1; 9 bases agree with TRBD1. Germline V lookup: CDR1 SGHNT, CDR2 YYREEE (reference sequence). This CDR3 is built from 13 residues. Trimming removed 4 bases from V and 10 bases from J; junction bases left unmatched: 6. The CDR3 region has the DNA TGTGCCAGCAGCCCGGGACAGGGTCGGGAGCAGTTCTTC. Its protein product is CASSPGQGREQFF.

This clonotype was detected only a few times. The chain is built from TRBV15 and TRBJ1-5; 8 bases are a match to TRBD1. Germline CDR1 LNHNV, CDR2 YYDKDF (reference sequence). The CDR3 is 15 residues long. Trimming cost V 1 base and J 6 bases; bases outside gene matches: 5. CDR3 coding DNA: TGTGCCACCAGCAGAGGACAGGGGCCGGGTCAGCCCCAGCATTTT. Protein: CATSRGQGPGQPQHF.

This chain links TRBV5-1 with TRBJ2-7; the match to TRBD1 covers 7 bases. Germline V gives CDR1 SGHRS, CDR2 YFSETQ. Losses at the gene ends were 4 bases for V and 3 bases for J; bases not matched to a gene: 13. There are 16 residues in the CDR3. The DNA for the CDR3 is TGCGCCAGCAGCAGAAGGGACAGCGATGCTTACTACGAGCAGTACTTC. Protein product: CASSRRDSDAYYEQYF.

This chain connects TRBV30 to TRBJ1-5, with 9 bases identical to TRBD1. With 4 bases clipped from V and 7 bases from J, the junction kept 14 bases outside the gene matches. In germline, CDR1 is GTSNPN, CDR2 SVGIG (reference sequence). This CDR3 region has 16 residues. Here the CDR3 DNA reads TGTGCCTGGACCCACGGGGACAGGGCTAGGAGCCAGCCCCAGCATTTT. Translating it yields CAWTHGDRARSQPQHF.

V is TRBV4-2 and J is TRBJ1-4; D gene ambiguous. The CDR3 is 14 amino acids. V lost 1 base to trimming and J lost 5 bases, with 8 bases between them. Germline V gene data show CDR1 as LGHNA and CDR2 as YNFKEQ. CDR3 amino acids: CASSQGSQNEKLFF. The DNA for the CDR3 is TGTGCCAGCAGCCAAGGCAGTCAAAATGAAAAACTGTTTTTT.

This clonotype was recorded at least ten times. This chain connects TRBV4-2 to TRBJ2-3, with D maybe TRBD2 (7 bases). V was shortened by 1 base and J by 2 bases, with 19 bases between the two germline ends. Germline V CDR1 and CDR2: LGHNA, YNFKEQ. CDR3 length: 18 residues. The CDR3: CASSQAAGAGTNTDTQYF. CDR3 sequence (DNA): TGTGCCAGCAGCCAAGCCGCAGGAGCGGGGACAAACACAGATACGCAGTATTTT.

This chain connects TRBV5-1 to TRBJ1-1; D is undetermined. The CDR3 runs 13 residues. V was shortened by 5 bases and J by 10 bases, with 18 bases between the two germline ends. The germline V gene encodes CDR1 SGHRS and CDR2 YFSETQ. CDR3 sequence reads: CASRYDNGGSAFF. DNA of the CDR3: TGCGCCAGCAGATACGATAACGGTGGATCAGCTTTCTTT.

This clonotype has just a few counts. One end of the junction varies from germline; a read error may be responsible. The chain recombines TRBV27 with TRBJ2-2; a possible D gene is TRBD2 (7 bases). The CDR3 has 12 residues. The V gene's germline CDR1 is MNHEY and CDR2 SMNVEV (reference sequence). CDR3 sequence (DNA): TGTGCCAGTGGGATTCTGAGGGGGGGGCTGTTTTTT. Translating it yields CASGILRGGLFF.